This passage covers 12 T cell receptor beta chains from one sample sequenced in a study of cytomegalovirus exposure and HLA in healthy donors. PCR employed 60 Vbeta and 13 Jbeta primers. The table came from immunoSEQ multiplex PCR; TCRdb's copy has only in-frame clones and leaves some out. Among 150,000 to 200,000 clones listed, roughly three quarters were seen once. The sequenced sample was PBMCs. The receptors come from a man between 18 and 29 years old in good health and CMV-seropositive.

The chain employs TRBV19 and TRBJ2-3, with D possibly matching TRBD1 (5 bases). Between the trimmed V and J ends, which lost 6 bases and 3 bases, there was a span of 13 bases. Germline-derived CDR1 and CDR2 are LNHDA and SQIVND (reference sequence). The CDR3 contains 14 residues. The CDR3 coding sequence is TGTGCCAGTAGCGGCAGGGTGAGGACAGATACGCAGTATTTT. Translation gives CASSGRVRTDTQYF.

The gene calls are TRBV12-1 and TRBJ2-1; the table's D call, TRBD2, was not checked against the DNA. TRBV12-1 counts as a pseudogene. The CDR3 is made up of 18 amino acids. CDR3 bases: TGTGCCAGCAGCCCCGGTAAGGAGCACATCCTTTCGAGGCCTGAGCAGTTCTTC. As protein: CASSPGKEHILSRPEQFF.

The rearrangement uses TRBV2 and TRBJ1-3; D ambiguous. CDR1 SNHLY and CDR2 FYNNEI come from the germline V gene. Between the trimmed V and J ends, which lost 5 bases and 4 bases, there was a span of 9 bases. The CDR3 extends over 13 amino acids. The CDR3 spells CASSSIPGNTIYF. CDR3 sequence (DNA): TGTGCCAGCAGTTCCATCCCCGGAAACACCATATATTTT. The variable domain in full, completed from reference TRBV2 and TRBJ1-3, reads EPEVTQTPSHQVTQMGQEVILRCVPISNHLYFYWYRQILGQKVEFLVSFYNNEISEKSEIFDDQFSVERPDGSNFTLKIRSTKLEDSAMYFCASSSIPGNTIYFGEGSWLTVV.

This chain uses TRBV7-8 with TRBJ1-6; 10 nucleotides agree with TRBD1. CDR3 length equals 15 residues. V was clipped by 4 bases and J by 10 bases; unmatched bases: 7. Germline CDR1 SGHVS, CDR2 FQNEAQ. Here the CDR3 DNA reads TGTGCCAGCAGCTCTGTTGGGACAGGGGCCTCACCCCTCCACTTT. This gives the protein CASSSVGTGASPLHF.

The chain is built from TRBV19 and TRBJ2-7; 7 bases are a match to TRBD2. V gave up 6 bases and J gave up 4 bases; unmatched junction bases: 9. Germline CDR1 LNHDA, CDR2 SQIVND (reference sequence). The length of the CDR3 is 14 residues. As DNA, the CDR3 is TGTGCCAGTAGCCGTACTAGCGTTACTTACGAGCAGTACTTC. It codes for CASSRTSVTYEQYF.

CDR3 loop: CASSPGASNYGYTF. The CDR3 DNA reads as TGTGCCAGCAGCCCAGGTGCCTCTAACTATGGCTACACCTTC. The V call is TRBV5-6, the J call TRBJ1-2, with no clear D. Trimming pared 4 bases from V and 0 bases from J, leaving 10 bases between. Germline V CDR1 and CDR2: SGHDT, YYEEEE. This CDR3 is built from 14 residues.

In its sample, this clone was seen a few times. The rearrangement joins TRBV4-2 to TRBJ2-7; 15 nucleotides line up with TRBD2. The CDR3 contains 18 residues. J lost 4 bases, V lost 1 base, and 8 bases had no gene match. CDR1 is LGHNA and CDR2 is YNFKEQ in the germline V gene. CDR3 sequence: CASSQVHRTSGGGYEQYF. In DNA form, the CDR3 reads TGTGCCAGCAGCCAAGTCCACCGGACTAGCGGGGGGGGATACGAGCAGTACTTC.

The rearrangement links TRBV9 to TRBJ1-6; perhaps TRBD1 as D (5 bases). Per germline, CDR1 SGDLS and CDR2 YYNGEE. This CDR3 region has 15 residues. Trimming removed 0 bases at V and 7 bases at J, with 11 bases between. CDR3 sequence: CASSVAVTVNSPLHF. CDR3 nucleotide sequence: TGTGCCAGCAGCGTAGCGGTGACAGTCAATTCACCCCTCCACTTT. The variable domain in full, with the rest retrieved from reference TRBV9 and TRBJ1-6, is DSGVTQTPKHLITATGQRVTLRCSPRSGDLSVYWYQQSLDQGLQFLIQYYNGEERAKGNILERFSAQQFPDLHSELNLSSLELGDSALYFCASSVAVTVNSPLHFGNGTRLTVT.

This clone has just a few counts. The J gene is TRBJ2-7, the V gene TRBV4-3, with a possible D match to TRBD2 (6 bases). The V gene lost 0 bases and the J gene lost 2 bases, with 17 bases spanning the gap. This CDR3 has 17 residues. Germline CDR1 reads LGHNA; CDR2 reads YSLEER. The CDR3 sequence is CASSQDLWGSGPYEQYF. CDR3 nucleotide sequence: TGCGCCAGCAGCCAAGATCTATGGGGGAGCGGGCCCTACGAGCAGTACTTC.

The chain recombines TRBV5-4 with TRBJ1-6, with 7 nucleotides matching TRBD1. Germline values: CDR1 SGHNT, CDR2 YYREEE (reference sequence). The CDR3 covers 16 residues. V lost 6 bases and J lost 6; bases outside the gene matches: 12. The CDR3: CASTALRQGRNSPLHF. The CDR3 DNA reads TGTGCCAGCACGGCCCTCCGACAGGGACGTAATTCACCCCTCCACTTT.

The CDR3 nucleotides are TGTGCCAGCAGCTTAGATAGGGGGCTTTACAATGAGCAGTTCTTC. Translated, it gives CASSLDRGLYNEQFF. V gene TRBV11-2 combines with J gene TRBJ2-1; 7 positions match TRBD1. Germline lookup yields CDR1 SGHAT and CDR2 FQNNGV. Trimming took 0 bases from V and 4 from J; bases not matched to a gene: 3. This CDR3 is built from 15 residues.

Only one count was recorded for this clone. The J gene is TRBJ1-5, the V gene TRBV29-1, with a tentative D call TRBD1 (5 bases). With 4 bases removed from V and 0 bases from J, the gap between germline ends came to 7 bases. This CDR3 is built from 13 residues. Germline V gives CDR1 SQVTM, CDR2 ANQGSEA. CDR3 in amino acids: CSVGGGSNQPQHF. For the CDR3, the DNA is TGCAGCGTTGGGGGGGGTAGCAATCAGCCCCAGCATTTT.